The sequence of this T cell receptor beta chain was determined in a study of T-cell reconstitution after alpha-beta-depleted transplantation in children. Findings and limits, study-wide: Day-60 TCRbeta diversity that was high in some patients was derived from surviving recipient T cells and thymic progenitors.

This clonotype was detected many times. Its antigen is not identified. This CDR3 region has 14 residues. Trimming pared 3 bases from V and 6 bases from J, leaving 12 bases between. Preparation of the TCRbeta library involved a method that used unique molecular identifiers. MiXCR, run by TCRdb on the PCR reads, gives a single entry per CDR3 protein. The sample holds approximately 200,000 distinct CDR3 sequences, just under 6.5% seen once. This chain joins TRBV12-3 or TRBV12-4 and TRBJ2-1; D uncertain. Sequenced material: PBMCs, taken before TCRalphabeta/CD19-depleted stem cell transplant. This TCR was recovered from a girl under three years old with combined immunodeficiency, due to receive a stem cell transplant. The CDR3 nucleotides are TGTGCCAGCAGTTTTGGAAAGGGTGGCAATGAGCAGTTCTTC. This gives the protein CASSFGKGGNEQFF.